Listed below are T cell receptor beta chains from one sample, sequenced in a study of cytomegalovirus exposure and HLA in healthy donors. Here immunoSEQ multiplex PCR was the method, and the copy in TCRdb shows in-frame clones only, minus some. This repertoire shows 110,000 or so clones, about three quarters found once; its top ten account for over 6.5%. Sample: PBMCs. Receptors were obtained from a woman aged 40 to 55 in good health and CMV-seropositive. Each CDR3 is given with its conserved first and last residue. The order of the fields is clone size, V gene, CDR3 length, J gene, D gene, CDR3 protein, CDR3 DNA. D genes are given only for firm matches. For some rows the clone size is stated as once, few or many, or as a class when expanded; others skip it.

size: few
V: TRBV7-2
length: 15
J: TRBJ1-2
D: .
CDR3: CASSLAGGRNYGYTF
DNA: TGTGCCAGCAGCTTAGCCGGGGGGCGGAACTATGGCTACACCTTC

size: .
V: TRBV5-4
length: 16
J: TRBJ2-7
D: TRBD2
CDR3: CASSFGLAGASYEQYF
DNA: TGTGCCAGCAGCTTTGGACTAGCGGGGGCCTCCTACGAGCAGTACTTC

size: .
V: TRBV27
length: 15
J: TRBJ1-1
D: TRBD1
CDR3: CASSWLGQGRPEAFF
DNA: TGTGCCAGCAGTTGGTTGGGACAGGGGAGGCCTGAAGCTTTCTTT

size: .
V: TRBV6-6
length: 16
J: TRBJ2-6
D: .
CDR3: CASIPTVGSGANVLTF
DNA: TGTGCCAGCATCCCCACAGTTGGCTCTGGGGCCAACGTCCTGACTTTC

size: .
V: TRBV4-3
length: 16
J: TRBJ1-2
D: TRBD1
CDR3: CASSLRWAGGLKGYTF
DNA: TGCGCCAGCAGCCTGAGATGGGCAGGGGGCTTGAAGGGCTACACCTTC

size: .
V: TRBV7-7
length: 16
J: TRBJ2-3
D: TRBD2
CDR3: CASSENGGRAADTQYF
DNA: TGTGCCAGCAGTGAGAATGGCGGGAGGGCAGCAGATACGCAGTATTTT

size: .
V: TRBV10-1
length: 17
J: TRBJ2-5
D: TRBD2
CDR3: CASSEQSGTSYQETQYF
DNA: TGCGCCAGCAGTGAGCAATCTGGGACTAGCTACCAAGAGACCCAGTACTTC

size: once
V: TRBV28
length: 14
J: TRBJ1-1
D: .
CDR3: CASSIAYGNTEAFF
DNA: TGTGCCAGCAGTATAGCGTACGGGAACACTGAAGCTTTCTTT

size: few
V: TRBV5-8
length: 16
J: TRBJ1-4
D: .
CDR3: CASSQGMTGSGEKLFF
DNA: TGTGCCAGCAGCCAAGGAATGACAGGATCGGGTGAAAAACTGTTTTTT

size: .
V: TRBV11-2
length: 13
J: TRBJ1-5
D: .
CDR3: CASSPRDNQPQHF
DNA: TGTGCCAGCAGCCCTCGCGATAATCAGCCCCAGCATTTT

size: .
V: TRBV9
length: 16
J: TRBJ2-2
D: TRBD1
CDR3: CASSVEDRGLIGELFF
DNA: TGTGCCAGCAGCGTAGAGGACAGGGGGCTTATCGGGGAGCTGTTTTTT

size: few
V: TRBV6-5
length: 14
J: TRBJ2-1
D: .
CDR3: CASSYLGEWNEQFF
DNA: TGTGCCAGCAGTTACCTCGGGGAGTGGAATGAGCAGTTCTTC

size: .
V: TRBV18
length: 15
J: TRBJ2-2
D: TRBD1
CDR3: CASSPQGAATGELFF
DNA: TGTGCCAGCTCACCTCAGGGGGCGGCCACCGGGGAGCTGTTTTTT

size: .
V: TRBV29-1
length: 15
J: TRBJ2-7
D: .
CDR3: CSVTLTAGQSYEQYF
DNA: TGCAGCGTGACCCTTACTGCGGGGCAATCCTACGAGCAGTACTTC

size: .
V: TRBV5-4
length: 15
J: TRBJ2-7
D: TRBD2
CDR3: CASSLTIGTINEQYF
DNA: TGTGCCAGCAGCTTGACAATTGGGACTATCAACGAGCAGTACTTC

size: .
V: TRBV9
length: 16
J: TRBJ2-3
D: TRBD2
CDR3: CASSVVLAGGTDTQYF
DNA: TGTGCCAGCAGCGTAGTTTTAGCGGGCGGCACAGATACGCAGTATTTT

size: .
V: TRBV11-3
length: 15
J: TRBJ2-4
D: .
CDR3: CASSPSDRAKNIQYF
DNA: TGTGCCAGCAGCCCGTCTGACAGGGCCAAAAACATTCAGTACTTC

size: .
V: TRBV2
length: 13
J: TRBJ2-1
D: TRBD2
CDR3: CASSEGAGDRVIF
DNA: TGTGCCAGCAGTGAAGGAGCGGGGGATCGGGTGATCTTC

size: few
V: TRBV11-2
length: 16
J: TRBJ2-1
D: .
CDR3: CASLTSRAKSYNEQFF
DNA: TGTGCCAGCTTAACTAGTAGGGCTAAATCCTACAATGAGCAGTTCTTC

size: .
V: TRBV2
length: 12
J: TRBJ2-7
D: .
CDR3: CASSEHLVKQYF
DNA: TGTGCCAGCAGTGAACACTTAGTCAAGCAGTACTTC

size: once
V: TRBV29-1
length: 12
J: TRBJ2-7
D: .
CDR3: CSARRDDYEQYF
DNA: TGCAGCGCACGACGGGATGACTACGAGCAGTACTTC

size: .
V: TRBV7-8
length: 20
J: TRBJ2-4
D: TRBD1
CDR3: CASSLGGGQGSLLAKNIQYF
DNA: TGTGCCAGCAGCTTAGGGGGGGGACAGGGTAGCCTCTTGGCCAAAAACATTCAGTACTTC

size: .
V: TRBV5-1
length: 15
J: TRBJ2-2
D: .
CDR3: CASSLQGTNTGELFF
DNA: TGCGCCAGCAGCTTGCAGGGAACGAACACCGGGGAGCTGTTTTTT

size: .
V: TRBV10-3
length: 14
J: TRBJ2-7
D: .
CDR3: CAISESTMPYEQYF
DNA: TGTGCCATCAGTGAGTCTACTATGCCCTACGAGCAGTACTTC

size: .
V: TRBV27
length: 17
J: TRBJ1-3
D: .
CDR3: CASSLMYQGKRGNTIYF
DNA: TGTGCCAGCAGTTTAATGTACCAGGGTAAAAGGGGAAACACCATATATTTT

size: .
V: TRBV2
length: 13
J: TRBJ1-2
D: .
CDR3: CASSEAPGKGYTF
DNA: TGTGCCAGCAGTGAAGCGCCGGGGAAGGGCTACACCTTC

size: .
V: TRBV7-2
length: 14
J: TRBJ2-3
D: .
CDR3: CASSLAGAVDTQYF
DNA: TGTGCCAGCAGCTTAGCGGGAGCTGTAGATACGCAGTATTTT

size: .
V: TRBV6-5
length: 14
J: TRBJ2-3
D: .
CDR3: CASIPLGGVDTQYF
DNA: TGTGCCAGCATCCCACTAGGAGGAGTGGATACGCAGTATTTT

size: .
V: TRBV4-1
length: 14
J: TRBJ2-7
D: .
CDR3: CASSQVADHYEQYF
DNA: TGCGCCAGCAGCCAAGTAGCGGACCACTACGAGCAGTACTTC

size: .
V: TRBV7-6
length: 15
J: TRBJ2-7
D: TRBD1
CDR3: CASSPTGGLAYEQYF
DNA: TGTGCCAGCAGCCCTACAGGGGGATTGGCCTATGAGCAGTACTTC

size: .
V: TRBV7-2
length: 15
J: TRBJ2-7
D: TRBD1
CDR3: CASSLTGTGASEQYF
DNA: TGTGCCAGCAGCTTAACCGGGACAGGGGCCTCCGAGCAGTACTTC

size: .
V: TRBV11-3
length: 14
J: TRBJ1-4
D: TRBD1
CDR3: CASSPRQGRGLLFF
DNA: TGTGCCAGCAGCCCAAGACAGGGTCGAGGCCTTCTGTTTTTT

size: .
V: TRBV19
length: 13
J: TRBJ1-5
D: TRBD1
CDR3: CASRGTGGQPQHF
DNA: TGTGCCAGTAGAGGGACAGGGGGGCAGCCCCAGCATTTT

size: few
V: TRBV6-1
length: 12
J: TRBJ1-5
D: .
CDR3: CASSEMRQPQHF
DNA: TGTGCCAGCAGTGAAATGAGGCAGCCCCAGCATTTT

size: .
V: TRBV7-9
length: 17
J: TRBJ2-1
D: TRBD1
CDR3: CASSSFKTGKDHNEQFF
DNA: TGTGCCAGCAGCTCATTTAAGACAGGGAAGGATCACAATGAGCAGTTCTTC

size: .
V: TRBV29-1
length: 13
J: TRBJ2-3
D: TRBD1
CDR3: CSARQGGTDTQYF
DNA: TGCAGCGCACGACAGGGAGGCACAGATACGCAGTATTTT

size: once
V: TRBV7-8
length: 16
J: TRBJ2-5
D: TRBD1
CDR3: CASSFVPQGTQETQYF
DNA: TGTGCCAGCAGCTTCGTACCACAGGGGACCCAAGAGACCCAGTACTTC

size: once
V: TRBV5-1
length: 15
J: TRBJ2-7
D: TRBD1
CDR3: CASSISGTGNYEQYF
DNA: TGCGCCAGCAGCATAAGCGGGACAGGGAATTACGAGCAGTACTTC

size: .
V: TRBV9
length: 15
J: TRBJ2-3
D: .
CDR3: CASSSQGGYTDTQYF
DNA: TGTGCCAGCAGCTCCCAGGGGGGCTACACAGATACGCAGTATTTT

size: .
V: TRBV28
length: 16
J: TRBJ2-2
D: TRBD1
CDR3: CASSPSGTGNTGELFF
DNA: TGTGCCAGCAGTCCCTCCGGGACAGGAAACACCGGGGAGCTGTTTTTT

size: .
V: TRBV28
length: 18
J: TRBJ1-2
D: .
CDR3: CASSLPTAIPLSGYGYTF
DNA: TGTGCCAGCAGTCTCCCGACAGCCATACCCCTCTCCGGCTATGGCTACACCTTC

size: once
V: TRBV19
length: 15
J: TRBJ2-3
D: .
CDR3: CASSIGPSGTDTQYF
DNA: TGTGCCAGTAGTATAGGCCCAAGCGGCACAGATACGCAGTATTTT